This TCR beta chain was sequenced for a study of T cell responses to AZD1222 COVID-19 vaccine. The CDR3 consists of 15 residues. The V and J ends lost 4 bases and 0 bases respectively, with 12 bases between them. CDR1 is MNHEY, CDR2 SVGAGI, per germline. The method was immunoSEQ multiplex PCR; TCRdb's version includes in-frame clones alone and lacks a portion of them. The table lists tens of thousands of clones, 80% of them singletons. The sequence was obtained from an adult who received the AZD1222 COVID-19 vaccine. This specimen was peripheral blood, taken 28 days after the second AZD1222 dose. The V call is TRBV6-5, the J call TRBJ1-1; D uncertain. CDR3 region: CASSLGRLVNTEAFF. The DNA for the CDR3 is TGTGCCAGCAGTTTAGGACGCCTGGTGAACACTGAAGCTTTCTTT.